The rows below give T cell receptor beta chains drawn from one sample of a study of shared clonotypes between healthy human individuals. TCRdb keeps only in-frame clones here, not all; method: immunoSEQ multiplex PCR. Seen here are roughly 500,000 clones, around 96% observed once, and the top ten hold 0.055% to 0.075%. Sequencing used naive CD4+ T cells sorted from blood. The source is a woman aged 25 to 39 in good health. The CDR3 runs from the conserved cysteine through the conserved F or W. Each record gives: D gene, V gene, clone size, J gene, CDR3 DNA, CDR3 protein. The D gene is left open where the match is weak. Expanded clones get a size class; other rows say once, few or many, or leave the size out.

d_call: TRBD2; v_call: TRBV27; clone_size: NA; j_call: TRBJ2-2; cdr3_nt: TGTGCCAGCAGCCATACTAGCGGGAGGGTAATTCGTGTCACCGGGGAGCTGTTTTTT; cdr3_aa: CASSHTSGRVIRVTGELFF
d_call: TRBD2; v_call: TRBV5-1; clone_size: NA; j_call: TRBJ2-7; cdr3_nt: TGCGCCAGCACTATCGGGACTAGCGGGAGCTCCGAGCAGTACTTC; cdr3_aa: CASTIGTSGSSEQYF
d_call: TRBD1; v_call: TRBV28; clone_size: NA; j_call: TRBJ2-7; cdr3_nt: TGTGCCAGCAGTTTCGGACAGGGGATGAGCTACGAGCAGTACTTC; cdr3_aa: CASSFGQGMSYEQYF
d_call: NA; v_call: TRBV27; clone_size: NA; j_call: TRBJ2-7; cdr3_nt: TGTGCCAGCCGAACGATGTTTAGCCGCTCCTCCTACGAGCAGTACTTC; cdr3_aa: CASRTMFSRSSYEQYF
d_call: NA; v_call: TRBV10-1; clone_size: NA; j_call: TRBJ1-2; cdr3_nt: TGCGCCAGCAGGGCCTGGGGGGATGGCTACACCTTC; cdr3_aa: CASRAWGDGYTF
d_call: NA; v_call: TRBV27; clone_size: NA; j_call: TRBJ2-7; cdr3_nt: TGTGCCAGCAGTCGAGCCGGGACGGAATATTACGAGCAGTACTTC; cdr3_aa: CASSRAGTEYYEQYF
d_call: NA; v_call: TRBV6-6; clone_size: once; j_call: TRBJ2-1; cdr3_nt: TGTGCCAGCAGGCCCCGAGGGGACTGGCACAATGAGCAGTTCTTC; cdr3_aa: CASRPRGDWHNEQFF
d_call: TRBD1; v_call: TRBV7-9; clone_size: NA; j_call: TRBJ1-2; cdr3_nt: TGTGCCAGCAGCCAGGGACAGGGTAACTATGGCTACACCTTC; cdr3_aa: CASSQGQGNYGYTF
d_call: NA; v_call: TRBV10-1; clone_size: NA; j_call: TRBJ2-2; cdr3_nt: TGCGCCAGCAGTGTAGGGGGGGGTGACGGGGAGCTGTTTTTT; cdr3_aa: CASSVGGGDGELFF
d_call: NA; v_call: TRBV18; clone_size: NA; j_call: TRBJ2-3; cdr3_nt: TGTGCCAGCTCACCACCGGGGAAGCGAGATACGCAGTATTTT; cdr3_aa: CASSPPGKRDTQYF
d_call: NA; v_call: TRBV18; clone_size: NA; j_call: TRBJ1-4; cdr3_nt: TGTGCCAGCTCACCGCAAGTGGCAACTAATGAAAAACTGTTTTTT; cdr3_aa: CASSPQVATNEKLFF
d_call: NA; v_call: TRBV7-9; clone_size: NA; j_call: TRBJ2-5; cdr3_nt: TGTGCCAGCAGCTTAGCGCTAAAAACTCGGTCCGTGGCCCAAGAGACCCAGTACTTC; cdr3_aa: CASSLALKTRSVAQETQYF
d_call: NA; v_call: TRBV6-6; clone_size: NA; j_call: TRBJ1-5; cdr3_nt: TGTGCCAGCAGGGGTTGGGAGCGTCCCCAGCATTTT; cdr3_aa: CASRGWERPQHF
d_call: TRBD2; v_call: TRBV19; clone_size: NA; j_call: TRBJ2-2; cdr3_nt: TGTGCCAGTAGTATTTCTAGCGGGACTCCAAACACCGGGGAGCTGTTTTTT; cdr3_aa: CASSISSGTPNTGELFF
d_call: TRBD2; v_call: TRBV6-4; clone_size: NA; j_call: TRBJ2-3; cdr3_nt: TGTGCCAGCAGTGACTCGACTAGCGGGAGACCAGATACGCAGTATTTT; cdr3_aa: CASSDSTSGRPDTQYF
d_call: NA; v_call: TRBV27; clone_size: NA; j_call: TRBJ2-2; cdr3_nt: TGTGCCAGCAGTTCCGATCTGAACACCGGGGAGCTGTTTTTT; cdr3_aa: CASSSDLNTGELFF
d_call: NA; v_call: TRBV28; clone_size: NA; j_call: TRBJ2-2; cdr3_nt: TGTGCCAGCAGCTTGGACTTAACTACCGGGGAGCTGTTTTTT; cdr3_aa: CASSLDLTTGELFF
d_call: NA; v_call: TRBV6-5; clone_size: NA; j_call: TRBJ2-1; cdr3_nt: TGTGCCAGCAGACGACTAGAGAGCTCCTACAATGAGCAGTTCTTC; cdr3_aa: CASRRLESSYNEQFF
d_call: NA; v_call: TRBV9; clone_size: NA; j_call: TRBJ2-1; cdr3_nt: TGTGCCAGCAGCGTAGTTACAAGCTCCTACAATGAGCAGTTCTTC; cdr3_aa: CASSVVTSSYNEQFF
d_call: TRBD2; v_call: TRBV27; clone_size: NA; j_call: TRBJ2-1; cdr3_nt: TGTGCCAGCAGTTTTCTGGGGACTAGCGGAGGAACTTCCTACAATGAGCAGTTCTTC; cdr3_aa: CASSFLGTSGGTSYNEQFF
d_call: TRBD2; v_call: TRBV7-8; clone_size: NA; j_call: TRBJ2-3; cdr3_nt: TGTGCCAGCAGCTCCTCTCGCGGGAGGCTTAGCACAGATACGCAGTATTTT; cdr3_aa: CASSSSRGRLSTDTQYF
d_call: TRBD2; v_call: TRBV5-1; clone_size: NA; j_call: TRBJ2-5; cdr3_nt: TGCGCCAGCAGCCCCCAGGGAGGGGAGACCCAGTACTTC; cdr3_aa: CASSPQGGETQYF
d_call: NA; v_call: TRBV6-1; clone_size: NA; j_call: TRBJ1-1; cdr3_nt: TGTGCCAGCAGTGAATTGGGGTGGCAGAACACTGAAGCTTTCTTT; cdr3_aa: CASSELGWQNTEAFF
d_call: TRBD2; v_call: TRBV11-2; clone_size: NA; j_call: TRBJ2-3; cdr3_nt: TGTGCCAGCACCCCGGGCCTGAGCGGGAGGCGTACAGATACGCAGTATTTT; cdr3_aa: CASTPGLSGRRTDTQYF
d_call: TRBD2; v_call: TRBV7-6; clone_size: NA; j_call: TRBJ2-5; cdr3_nt: TGTGCCAGCAGCTTAACCGGACTAGCGATACAGACCCAGTACTTC; cdr3_aa: CASSLTGLAIQTQYF
d_call: NA; v_call: TRBV29-1; clone_size: NA; j_call: TRBJ2-4; cdr3_nt: TGCAGCATAAGAGATAAGTCCGGCAAAAACATTCAGTACTTC; cdr3_aa: CSIRDKSGKNIQYF
d_call: NA; v_call: TRBV21-1; clone_size: NA; j_call: TRBJ2-2; cdr3_nt: TGTGCCAGCAGACAGGGGACCGGGGAGCTGTTTTTT; cdr3_aa: CASRQGTGELFF
d_call: TRBD1; v_call: TRBV27; clone_size: NA; j_call: TRBJ1-1; cdr3_nt: TGTGCCAGCAGCCCAGGGGACGACAGGGGGTACACTGAAGCTTTCTTT; cdr3_aa: CASSPGDDRGYTEAFF
d_call: TRBD1; v_call: TRBV7-9; clone_size: once; j_call: TRBJ2-7; cdr3_nt: TGTGCCAGCAGCTTAGCGAAACCAAGGACAGGGGGCTACGAGCAGTACTTC; cdr3_aa: CASSLAKPRTGGYEQYF